This TCR beta chain was recovered during a study of human T cells and chemical hapten exposure. Study-level background: Predominantly women, the patients had alopecia areata, totalis or universalis. The study traced per-sample TCR yield variation mainly to small differences in pooled library volumes.

The CDR3 covers 14 residues. V dropped 7 bases and J dropped 0 bases, with 9 bases sitting between them. Germline lookup yields CDR1 MNHNS and CDR2 SASEGT. One entry per CDR3 protein, called by TCRdb with MiXCR from the RACE reads. The table shows about 110,000 distinct CDR3 sequences, with 9.2% occurring only once. The time point here: patch test 2, 6 weeks after DPC sensitization. Stated treatment: therapeutic diphenylcyclopropenone sensitization with weekly scalp DPC. This clonotype was seen ten or more times. The J gene is TRBJ1-4, the V gene TRBV6-1, with D perhaps matching TRBD1 (5 bases). The specimen was whole blood, collected in connection with sensitization to the hapten diphenylcyclopropenone (DPC). The TCR originated in a woman aged 40 to 50 with alopecia areata. Some clones in this sample may be carry-over from other donors' samples. CDR3 DNA sequence: TGTGCCAGCACGGGGGAAGCAACTAATGAAAAACTGTTTTTT. Translating it yields CASTGEATNEKLFF.